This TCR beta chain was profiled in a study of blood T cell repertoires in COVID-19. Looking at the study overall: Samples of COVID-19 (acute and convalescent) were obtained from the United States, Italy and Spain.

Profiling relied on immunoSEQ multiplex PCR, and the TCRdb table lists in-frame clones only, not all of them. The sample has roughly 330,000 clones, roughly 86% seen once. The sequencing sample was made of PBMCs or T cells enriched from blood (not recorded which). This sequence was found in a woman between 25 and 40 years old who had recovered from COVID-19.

DNA of the CDR3: TGTGCCAGCAGCTTAGCAGGGGGGGGCACTGAAGCTTTCTTT. It encodes CASSLAGGGTEAFF. The gene calls are TRBV7-2 and TRBJ1-1, with a weak D call TRBD1 (6 bases). V lost 0 bases and J lost 4, with 9 bases in between. CDR1 SGHTA and CDR2 FQGNSA come from the germline V gene. CDR3 length: 14 amino acids.